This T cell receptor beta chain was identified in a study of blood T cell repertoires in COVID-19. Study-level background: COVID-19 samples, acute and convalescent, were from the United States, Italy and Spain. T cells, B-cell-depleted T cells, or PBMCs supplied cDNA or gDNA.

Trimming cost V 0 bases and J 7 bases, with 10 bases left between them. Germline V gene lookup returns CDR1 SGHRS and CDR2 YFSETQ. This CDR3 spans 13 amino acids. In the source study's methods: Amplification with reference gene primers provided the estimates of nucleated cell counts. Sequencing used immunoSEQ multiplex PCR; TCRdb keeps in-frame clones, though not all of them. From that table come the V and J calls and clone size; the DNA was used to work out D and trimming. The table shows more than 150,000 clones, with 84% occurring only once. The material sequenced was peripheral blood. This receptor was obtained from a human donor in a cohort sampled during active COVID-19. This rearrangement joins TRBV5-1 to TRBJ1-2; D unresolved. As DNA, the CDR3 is TGCGCCAGCAGCTTGGTGTCAACTCGTGGCTACACCTTC. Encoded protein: CASSLVSTRGYTF.